What follows describes a single T cell receptor beta chain. Using RNA template, CDR3s of TCR alpha and beta were amplified with iRepertoire arm-PCR. TCRdb called the multiplex PCR reads again in MiXCR, with one record for every CDR3 protein. Of tens of thousands of distinct CDR3 sequences listed, about 25% were seen once; the top ten hold more than 6.5%. This sample was taken from a study of glioma-infiltrating T cells. V gave up 4 bases and J gave up 5 bases, with 12 bases separating them. The CDR3 is made up of 13 amino acids. CDR1 is SGHNT and CDR2 is YYREEE in the germline V gene (reference sequence).

The rearrangement uses TRBV5-4 and TRBJ2-5; weak D call: TRBD2 (6 bases). The sequence came from a human donor with low-grade glioma or glioblastoma, undergoing nonglioma brain surgery, or in good health (not recorded which). Sequences were obtained from glioma tissue, nonneoplastic brain tissue, or PBMCs (not recorded which). In DNA form, the CDR3 reads TGTGCCAGCAGCGAGACTAGTAGGGAGACCCAGTACTTC. It yields the protein CASSETSRETQYF.